Presented here are 27 T cell receptor beta chains from one specimen sequenced in a study of PD-L1 blockade in urothelial cancer. The method was immunoSEQ multiplex PCR; TCRdb's version includes in-frame clones alone and lacks a portion of them. Of about 79,000 clones in the sample, just under 85% are singletons; the top ten hold under 8.5%. As for time point: pretreatment peripheral blood. The sample consisted of PBMCs, taken around atezolizumab (anti-PD-L1) treatment. These receptors were taken from a man aged 40-49 years with urothelial cancer.

V and J are TRBV29-1 and TRBJ2-6, with 8 bases fitting TRBD1. This CDR3 region has 14 residues. The J segment lost 4 bases and the V segment lost 6 bases, leaving 5 bases of the junction unmatched. In germline, CDR1 is SQVTM, CDR2 ANQGSEA. The chain's CDR3 is CSVVQGAGANVLTF. DNA for the CDR3: TGCAGCGTGGTTCAGGGGGCAGGGGCCAACGTCCTGACTTTC.

The V gene is TRBV28, the J gene TRBJ1-2; D is unclear. The CDR3 is 15 residues long. Trimming stripped 2 bases from V and 2 bases from J, with 12 bases between. Germline V gene sequence: CDR1 MDHEN, CDR2 SYDVKM. The CDR3 spells CASSLGPSANYGYTF. The CDR3 nucleotides are TGTGCCAGCAGTTTAGGCCCCAGTGCCAACTATGGCTACACCTTC.

The CDR3 sequence is CASSLVAGGGVGTEAFF. The CDR3 DNA reads as TGTGCCAGCAGCTTAGTAGCGGGGGGCGGGGTGGGCACTGAAGCTTTCTTT. The chain employs TRBV7-2 and TRBJ1-1; D perhaps matches TRBD1 (6 bases). V lost 1 base to trimming and J lost 4 bases, with 19 bases between them. The CDR3 has 17 amino acids. Germline V gives CDR1 SGHTA, CDR2 FQGNSA.

The rearrangement links TRBV28 to TRBJ2-1; 10 bases match TRBD1. The CDR3 is made up of 17 amino acids. V gave up 2 bases and J gave up 8 bases; unmatched junction bases: 12. Germline CDR1 and CDR2: MDHEN and SYDVKM. CDR3 DNA sequence: TGTGCCAGCAGTTTAGAGTATGGGACAGGGGTTTACGATGAGCAGTTCTTC. Translated, it gives CASSLEYGTGVYDEQFF.

V and J are TRBV6-5 and TRBJ1-1; D gene uncertain. The CDR3 spans 13 residues. The germline V gene encodes CDR1 MNHEY and CDR2 SVGAGI. Trimming left V 0 bases short and J 6 bases short, with 8 bases between. The CDR3 loop reads CASSYSRTSEAFF. CDR3 sequence (DNA): TGTGCCAGCAGTTACTCGCGGACTTCTGAAGCTTTCTTT.

V usage is TRBV5-5 and J usage is TRBJ2-5; no definite D call. Germline V gives CDR1 SGHKS, CDR2 YYEKEE (reference sequence). V was trimmed by 1 base and J by 5 bases, leaving 9 bases between them. The length of the CDR3 is 13 residues. CDR3 residues: CASSLPLSETQYF. The DNA of the CDR3 is TGTGCCAGCAGCTTGCCACTATCCGAGACCCAGTACTTC.

This chain links TRBV19 with TRBJ1-2, with D hard to call. Per germline, CDR1 LNHDA and CDR2 SQIVND (reference sequence). Trimming left V 7 bases short and J 3 bases short, with 12 bases between. This CDR3 contains 13 residues. The CDR3 DNA is TGTGCCAGTACCTCCCCGGTCTACTATGGCTACACCTTC. Translating it yields CASTSPVYYGYTF.

CDR3: CASSFSGGHNYGYTF. In DNA, the CDR3 is TGCGCCAGCAGCTTCAGCGGGGGTCATAACTATGGCTACACCTTC. The gene calls are TRBV5-1 and TRBJ1-2; tentatively, D is TRBD1 (5 bases). From germline, CDR1 is SGHRS and CDR2 YFSETQ. CDR3 length: 15 amino acids. Between the trimmed V and J ends, which lost 2 bases and 1 base, there was a span of 12 bases.

The V gene is TRBV28, the J gene TRBJ2-2; 7 bases match TRBD2. This CDR3 region has 14 residues. After removal of 2 bases from V and 5 bases from J, the junction contained 2 bases not matched to a gene. In germline, CDR1 is MDHEN, CDR2 SYDVKM. CDR3: CASSLASGTGELFF. CDR3 in DNA: TGTGCCAGCAGTTTAGCTAGCGGTACCGGGGAGCTGTTTTTT.

The gene calls are TRBV9 and TRBJ2-7, with 10 bases that match TRBD2. The CDR3 is made up of 15 amino acids. V lost 4 bases, J lost 1 base, and 5 bases stayed unmatched. In germline, CDR1 is SGDLS, CDR2 YYNGEE. CDR3 coding DNA: TGTGCCAGCAGCCTCGGGACTAGCGTTTCCTACGAGCAGTACTTC. Its translation is CASSLGTSVSYEQYF. Filled out from reference TRBV9 and TRBJ2-7, the complete variable domain reads DSGVTQTPKHLITATGQRVTLRCSPRSGDLSVYWYQQSLDQGLQFLIQYYNGEERAKGNILERFSAQQFPDLHSELNLSSLELGDSALYFCASSLGTSVSYEQYFGPGTRLTVT.

The gene calls are TRBV9 and TRBJ2-1; 14 bases agree with TRBD2. Germline CDR1 reads SGDLS; CDR2 reads YYNGEE. This CDR3 comprises 17 residues. Unmatched junction bases numbered 12, after V lost 7 bases and J lost 6 bases. The CDR3 bases are TGTGCCAGCTCCGCTCCGGGACTAGCGGGAGTTCGCAATGAGCAGTTCTTC. Translated: CASSAPGLAGVRNEQFF. The variable domain in full, with the rest retrieved from reference TRBV9 and TRBJ2-1, is DSGVTQTPKHLITATGQRVTLRCSPRSGDLSVYWYQQSLDQGLQFLIQYYNGEERAKGNILERFSAQQFPDLHSELNLSSLELGDSALYFCASSAPGLAGVRNEQFFGPGTRLTVL.

With regard to this clone: Other DNA sequences in this specimen translate into the identical CDR3. The J gene is TRBJ2-5, the V gene TRBV18; no clear D. Trimming shortened V by 3 bases and J by 5 bases, and 7 bases separated the two germline ends. The CDR3 consists of 12 residues. Looked up from germline, CDR1 is KGHSH and CDR2 is LQKENI. CDR3 coding DNA: TGTGCCAGCTCACCGGTCGGGGAGACCCAGTACTTC. As protein: CASSPVGETQYF.

This clone has only a few counts. J is TRBJ1-5 and V is TRBV18, with 7 nucleotides matching TRBD1. Per germline, CDR1 KGHSH and CDR2 LQKENI. This CDR3 spans 16 amino acids. V lost 3 bases and J lost 4; bases outside the gene matches: 9. CDR3 sequence: CASSPGTVSWNQPQHF. CDR3 nucleotides: TGTGCCAGCTCACCGGGGACAGTGTCGTGGAATCAGCCCCAGCATTTT.

The V call is TRBV27, the J call TRBJ1-2; TRBD1 is a possible D gene (5 bases). The V gene's germline CDR1 is MNHEY and CDR2 SMNVEV (reference sequence). The CDR3 sequence is 17 residues long. V lost 4 bases and J 2 bases, leaving 20 bases between the germline ends. The CDR3 loop reads CASSSSTPGPSNYGYTF. The CDR3 DNA follows: TGTGCCAGCAGTTCATCTACCCCAGGGCCGTCGAACTATGGCTACACCTTC.

The V and J genes are TRBV30 and TRBJ1-1; tentative D call: TRBD1 (5 bases). V was shortened by 3 bases and J by 0 bases, with 14 bases between the two germline ends. The germline V gene has CDR1 GTSNPN and CDR2 SVGIG (reference sequence). This CDR3 contains 15 residues. CDR3 in DNA: TGTGCCTGGAGAAAACCCCAGGGTATGAACACTGAAGCTTTCTTT. Translation gives CAWRKPQGMNTEAFF. Using reference TRBV30 and TRBJ1-1 for the parts outside the CDR3, the full variable domain is SQTIHQWPATLVQPVGSPLSLECTVEGTSNPNLYWYRQAAGRGLQLLFYSVGIGQISSEVPQNLSASRPQDRQFILSSKKLLLSDSGFYLCAWRKPQGMNTEAFFGQGTRLTVV.

This clone came up once. The gene calls are TRBV4-3 and TRBJ1-5; TRBD1 might be the D (5 bases). Trimming pared 0 bases from V and 9 bases from J, leaving 18 bases between. The CDR3 extends over 16 amino acids. Germline V gene data show CDR1 as LGHNA and CDR2 as YSLEER. The CDR3 bases are TGCGCCAGCAGCCAAGATTGGGGGGGGGAGCCGTGGCCCCAGCATTTT. Its protein product is CASSQDWGGEPWPQHF.

The rearrangement joins TRBV4-1 to TRBJ1-5, with a weak D call TRBD1 (5 bases). This CDR3 comprises 14 residues. Germline CDR1 reads MGHRA; CDR2 reads YSYEKL. V lost 6 bases and J lost 3, with 12 bases in between. The DNA of the CDR3 is TGCGCCAGCAGTGATCAGGGTTACAATCAGCCCCAGCATTTT. Translation gives CASSDQGYNQPQHF.

The chain joins TRBV27 to TRBJ2-7, with 9 nucleotides matching TRBD1. The V gene's germline CDR1 is MNHEY and CDR2 SMNVEV (reference sequence). The CDR3 extends over 15 amino acids. The V segment lost 2 bases and the J segment 6 bases; nucleotides outside the gene matches: 8. CDR3 loop: CASSLRPGQGTEQYF. The CDR3 nucleotides are TGTGCCAGCAGTTTACGTCCGGGACAGGGAACCGAGCAGTACTTC.

V is TRBV5-8 and J is TRBJ1-4; D might be TRBD1 (6 bases). Germline V lookup: CDR1 SGHTS, CDR2 YDEGEE. The CDR3 runs to 12 residues. V lost 5 bases, J lost 14 bases, and 16 bases lay in between. The CDR3 loop reads CASSYRPGGLFF. CDR3 nucleotide sequence: TGTGCCAGCAGTTACCGCCCTGGGGGCCTGTTTTTT.

J is TRBJ1-5 and V is TRBV27; D ambiguous. V dropped 5 bases and J dropped 0 bases, with 8 bases sitting between them. This CDR3 is 14 amino acids long. Germline-derived CDR1 and CDR2 are MNHEY and SMNVEV (reference sequence). In DNA, the CDR3 is TGTGCCAGCAGTAAAACAAATAGCAATCAGCCCCAGCATTTT. As protein: CASSKTNSNQPQHF.

The gene calls are TRBV27 and TRBJ2-7, with D tentatively TRBD1 (7 bases). Trimming pared 5 bases from V and 5 bases from J, leaving 19 bases between. The CDR3 totals 15 residues. Germline lookup yields CDR1 MNHEY and CDR2 SMNVEV (reference sequence). In nucleotides, the CDR3 is TGTGCCAGCAGTGTACTATCGACAGGGAGGCACGAGCAGTACTTC. It encodes CASSVLSTGRHEQYF.

This chain links TRBV19 with TRBJ1-2, with D uncertain. The germline V gene has CDR1 LNHDA and CDR2 SQIVND (reference sequence). V was shortened by 5 bases and J by 2 bases, with 12 bases between the two germline ends. CDR3 size: 14 residues. The CDR3 loop reads CASSPRGRNYGYTF. In DNA form, the CDR3 reads TGTGCCAGTAGTCCCCGGGGAAGAAACTATGGCTACACCTTC.

The gene calls are TRBV7-9 and TRBJ1-3; D gene ambiguous. The CDR3 covers 15 residues. The V end lost 4 bases, the J end lost 0 bases, and 10 bases lay between the germline ends. CDR1 SEHNR and CDR2 FQNEAQ come from the germline V gene (reference sequence). The CDR3 is CASSSSRNSGNTIYF. The CDR3 coding sequence is TGTGCCAGCAGCTCGTCCAGGAACTCTGGAAACACCATATATTTT.

CDR3 in DNA: TGTGCCAGCAGCCCCCCGGGAGAGACAGATACGCAGTATTTT. Its translation: CASSPPGETDTQYF. V is TRBV7-9 and J is TRBJ2-3; tentative D call: TRBD2 (6 bases). Germline V CDR1 and CDR2: SEHNR, FQNEAQ (reference sequence). V lost 5 bases, J lost 3 bases, and 12 bases lay in between. This CDR3 has 14 amino acids. Full variable domain (remainder filled in from reference TRBV7-9 and TRBJ2-3): DTGVSQNPRHKITKRGQNVTFRCDPISEHNRLYWYRQTLGQGPEFLTYFQNEAQLEKSRLLSDRFSAERPKGSFSTLEIQRTEQGDSAMYLCASSPPGETDTQYFGPGTRLTVL.

This chain connects TRBV7-6 to TRBJ2-5, with TRBD2 matching 10 bases. Germline trimming cut 5 bases from V and 5 bases from J; bases unmatched to any gene: 14. CDR1 and CDR2 from the germline V gene are SGHVS and FNYEAQ. There are 17 residues in the CDR3. CDR3 sequence (DNA): TGTGCCAGCAGCCCGGGGGGGTTACTAGCGGGAAGGGAGACCCAGTACTTC. Translating gives CASSPGGLLAGRETQYF.

The chain joins TRBV5-1 to TRBJ2-1; 9 nucleotides line up with TRBD2. The V segment lost 5 bases and the J segment 0 bases; nucleotides outside the gene matches: 6. CDR1 SGHRS and CDR2 YFSETQ come from the germline V gene. The CDR3 is 16 amino acids. CDR3 sequence reads: CASSTSGGSSYNEQFF. The CDR3 DNA is TGCGCCAGCAGTACGAGCGGGGGGAGCTCCTACAATGAGCAGTTCTTC.

This clone was counted only a few times. The chain joins TRBV6-1 to TRBJ1-5; possibly TRBD1 for D (5 bases). Germline CDR1 is MNHNS and CDR2 is SASEGT. The V gene lost 1 base and the J gene lost 6 bases, with 10 bases spanning the gap. The CDR3 contains 14 residues. The CDR3 DNA reads TGTGCCAGCAGTGAAGGTCGGGGGGGTCAGCCCCAGCATTTT. Protein sequence: CASSEGRGGQPQHF.